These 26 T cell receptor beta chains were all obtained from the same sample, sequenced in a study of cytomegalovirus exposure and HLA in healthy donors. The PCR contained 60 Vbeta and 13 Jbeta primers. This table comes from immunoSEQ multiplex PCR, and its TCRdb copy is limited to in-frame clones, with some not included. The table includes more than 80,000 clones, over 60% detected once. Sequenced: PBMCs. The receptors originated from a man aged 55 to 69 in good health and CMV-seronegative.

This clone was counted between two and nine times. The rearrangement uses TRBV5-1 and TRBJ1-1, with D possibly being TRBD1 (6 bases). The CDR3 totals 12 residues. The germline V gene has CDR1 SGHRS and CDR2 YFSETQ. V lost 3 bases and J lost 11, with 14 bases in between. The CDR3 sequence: CASSWAGAGAFF. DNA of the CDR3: TGCGCCAGCAGCTGGGCGGGGGCTGGGGCTTTCTTT.

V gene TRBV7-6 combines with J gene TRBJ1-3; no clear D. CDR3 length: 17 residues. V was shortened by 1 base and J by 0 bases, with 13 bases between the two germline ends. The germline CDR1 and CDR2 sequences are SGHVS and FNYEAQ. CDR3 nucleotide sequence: TGTGCCAGCAGCTTAGATCGGACTTCCAGCTCTGGAAACACCATATATTTT. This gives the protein CASSLDRTSSSGNTIYF. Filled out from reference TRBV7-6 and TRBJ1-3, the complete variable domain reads GAGVSQSPRYKVTKRGQDVALRCDPISGHVSLYWYRQALGQGPEFLTYFNYEAQQDKSGLPNDRFSAERPEGSISTLTIQRTEQRDSAMYRCASSLDRTSSSGNTIYFGEGSWLTVV.

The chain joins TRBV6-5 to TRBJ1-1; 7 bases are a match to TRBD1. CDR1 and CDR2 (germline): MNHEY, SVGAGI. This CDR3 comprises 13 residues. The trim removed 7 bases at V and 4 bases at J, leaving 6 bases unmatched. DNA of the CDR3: TGTGCCAGCAAAGTACAGGGGCCCACTGAAGCTTTCTTT. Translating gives CASKVQGPTEAFF.

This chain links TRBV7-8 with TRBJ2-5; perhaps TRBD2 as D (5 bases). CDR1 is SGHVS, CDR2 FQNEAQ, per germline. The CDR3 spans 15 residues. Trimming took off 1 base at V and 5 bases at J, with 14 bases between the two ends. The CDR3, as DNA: TGTGCCAGCAGCTTAGGGGTAGGACCGGGGGAGACCCAGTACTTC. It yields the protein CASSLGVGPGETQYF.

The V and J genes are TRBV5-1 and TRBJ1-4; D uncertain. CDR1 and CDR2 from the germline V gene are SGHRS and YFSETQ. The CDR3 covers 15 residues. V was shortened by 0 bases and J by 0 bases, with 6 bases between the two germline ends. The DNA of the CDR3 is TGCGCCAGCAGCTTGGGAGCCACAACTAATGAAAAACTGTTTTTT. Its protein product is CASSLGATTNEKLFF.

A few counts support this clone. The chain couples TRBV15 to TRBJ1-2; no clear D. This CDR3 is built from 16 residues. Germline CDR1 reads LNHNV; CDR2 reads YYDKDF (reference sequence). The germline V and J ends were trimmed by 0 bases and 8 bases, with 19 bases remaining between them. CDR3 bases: TGTGCCACCAGCAGAGAACGGTCGTCGGCCCTCGGGGGCTACACCTTC. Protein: CATSRERSSALGGYTF.

The chain's CDR3 is CASSPRVWGELFF. In DNA form, the CDR3 reads TGTGCCAGCAGTCCGAGGGTTTGGGGGGAGCTGTTTTTT. The chain links TRBV6-5 to TRBJ2-2; tentatively, D is TRBD2 (5 bases). The CDR3 extends over 13 amino acids. The ends were cut back, 5 bases at V and 8 bases at J, with 12 bases in the middle. Germline-derived CDR1 and CDR2 are MNHEY and SVGAGI.

The CDR3 here is CASSTTDRQQETQYF. The DNA of the CDR3 is TGCGCCAGCAGCACTACCGACAGACAACAAGAGACCCAGTACTTC. The chain carries TRBV5-1 and TRBJ2-5, with D perhaps matching TRBD1 (5 bases). Germline CDR1 SGHRS, CDR2 YFSETQ. With 4 bases removed from V and 2 bases from J, the gap between germline ends came to 15 bases. The CDR3 has 15 amino acids.

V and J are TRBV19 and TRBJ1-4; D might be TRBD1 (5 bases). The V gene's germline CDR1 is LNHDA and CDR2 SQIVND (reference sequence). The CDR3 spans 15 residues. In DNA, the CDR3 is TGTTCGCCAGGAGGGGAGACTGCAACTAATGAAAAACTGTTTTTT. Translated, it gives CSPGGETATNEKLFF.

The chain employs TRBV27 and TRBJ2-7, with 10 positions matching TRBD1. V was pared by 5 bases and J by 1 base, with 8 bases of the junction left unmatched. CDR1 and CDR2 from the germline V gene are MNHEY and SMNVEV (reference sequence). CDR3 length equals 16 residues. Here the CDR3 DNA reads TGTGCCAGCAGTAAGACAGGGGGCGGTGGGTCCTACGAGCAGTACTTC. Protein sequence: CASSKTGGGGSYEQYF.

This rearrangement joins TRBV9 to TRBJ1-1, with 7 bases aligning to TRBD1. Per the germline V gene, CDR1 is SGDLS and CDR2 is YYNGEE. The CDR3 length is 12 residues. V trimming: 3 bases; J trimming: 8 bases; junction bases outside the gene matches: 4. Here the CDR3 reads CASSERTGEAFF. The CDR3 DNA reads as TGTGCCAGCAGCGAACGGACAGGAGAAGCTTTCTTT.

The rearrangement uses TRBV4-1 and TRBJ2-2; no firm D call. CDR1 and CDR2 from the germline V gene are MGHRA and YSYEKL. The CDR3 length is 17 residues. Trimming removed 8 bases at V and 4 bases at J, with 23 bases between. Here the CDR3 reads CASRTVDIVSFTGELFF. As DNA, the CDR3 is TGCGCCAGCCGCACAGTGGATATCGTCAGTTTCACCGGGGAGCTGTTTTTT.

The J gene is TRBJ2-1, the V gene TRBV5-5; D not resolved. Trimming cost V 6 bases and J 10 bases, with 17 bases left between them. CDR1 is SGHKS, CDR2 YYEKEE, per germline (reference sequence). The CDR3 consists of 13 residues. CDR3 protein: CASIQGEVVEQFF. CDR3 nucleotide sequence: TGTGCCAGCATCCAAGGAGAAGTAGTGGAGCAGTTCTTC.

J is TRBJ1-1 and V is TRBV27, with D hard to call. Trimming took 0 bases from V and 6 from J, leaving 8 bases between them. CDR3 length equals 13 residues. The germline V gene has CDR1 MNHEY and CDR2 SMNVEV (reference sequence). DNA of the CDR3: TGTGCCAGCAGTTTATCGCGTAACGCTGAAGCTTTCTTT. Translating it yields CASSLSRNAEAFF.

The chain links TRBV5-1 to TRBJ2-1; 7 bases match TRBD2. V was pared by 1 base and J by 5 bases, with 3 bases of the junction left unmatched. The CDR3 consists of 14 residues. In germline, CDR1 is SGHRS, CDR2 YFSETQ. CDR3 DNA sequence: TGCGCCAGCAGCTTGTGGCGGGGGAACAATGAGCAGTTCTTC. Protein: CASSLWRGNNEQFF.

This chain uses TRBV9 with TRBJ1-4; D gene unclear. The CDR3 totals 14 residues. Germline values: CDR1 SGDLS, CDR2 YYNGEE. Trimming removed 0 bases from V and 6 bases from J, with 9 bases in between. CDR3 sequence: CASSVDSTDEKLFF. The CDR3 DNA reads TGTGCCAGCAGCGTAGACAGTACGGATGAAAAACTGTTTTTT.

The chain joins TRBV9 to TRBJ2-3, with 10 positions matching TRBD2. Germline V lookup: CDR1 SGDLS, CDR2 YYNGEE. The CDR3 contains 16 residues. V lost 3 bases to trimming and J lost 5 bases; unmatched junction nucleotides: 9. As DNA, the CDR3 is TGTGCCAGCAGCGACTCTAGCGGGGGACTGGGAGATACGCAGTATTTT. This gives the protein CASSDSSGGLGDTQYF.

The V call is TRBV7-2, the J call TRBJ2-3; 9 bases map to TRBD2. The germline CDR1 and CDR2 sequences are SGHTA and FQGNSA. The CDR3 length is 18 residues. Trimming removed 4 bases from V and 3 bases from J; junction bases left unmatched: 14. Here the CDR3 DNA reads TGTGCCAGCAGCTCCCGAACCGGGACTAGCCGGGTGACAGATACGCAGTATTTT. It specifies CASSSRTGTSRVTDTQYF.

CDR3 DNA sequence: TGTGCCTGGACGGGGGGTGGGGGAGGGAACTATGGCTACACCTTC. It codes for CAWTGGGGGNYGYTF. The chain employs TRBV30 and TRBJ1-2, with D perhaps matching TRBD1 (5 bases). Trimming pared 4 bases from V and 2 bases from J, leaving 17 bases between. The CDR3 is made up of 15 amino acids. Looked up from germline, CDR1 is GTSNPN and CDR2 is SVGIG (reference sequence).

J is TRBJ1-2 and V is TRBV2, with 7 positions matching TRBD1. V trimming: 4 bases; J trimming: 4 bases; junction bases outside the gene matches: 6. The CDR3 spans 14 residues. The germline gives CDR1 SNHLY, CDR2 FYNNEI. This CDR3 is CASSVYRGVYGYTF. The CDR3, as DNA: TGTGCCAGCAGTGTCTACAGGGGAGTCTATGGCTACACCTTC.

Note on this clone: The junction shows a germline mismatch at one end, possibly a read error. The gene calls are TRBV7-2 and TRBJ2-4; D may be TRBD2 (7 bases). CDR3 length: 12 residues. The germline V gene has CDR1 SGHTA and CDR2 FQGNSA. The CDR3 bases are TGTGCCAGCAGCACCTACTGGGGGGCGGGGGACTTC. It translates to CASSTYWGAGDF. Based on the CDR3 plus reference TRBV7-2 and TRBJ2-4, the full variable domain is GAGVSQSPSNKVTEKGKDVELRCDPISGHTALYWYRQSLGQGLEFLIYFQGNSAPDKSGLPSDRFSAERTGGSVSTLTIQRTQQEDSAVYLCASSTYWGAGDFGAGTRLSVL.

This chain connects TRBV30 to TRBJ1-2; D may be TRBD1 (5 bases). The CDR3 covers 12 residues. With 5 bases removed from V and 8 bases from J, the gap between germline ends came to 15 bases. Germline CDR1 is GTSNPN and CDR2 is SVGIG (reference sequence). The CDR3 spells CAWDSRWGGYTF. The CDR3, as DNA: TGTGCCTGGGATAGTCGGTGGGGCGGCTACACCTTC.

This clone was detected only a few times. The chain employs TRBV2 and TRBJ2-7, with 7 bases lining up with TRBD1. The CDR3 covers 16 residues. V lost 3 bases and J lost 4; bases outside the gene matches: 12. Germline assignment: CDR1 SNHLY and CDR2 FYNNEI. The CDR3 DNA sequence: TGTGCCAGCAGTGACAGGGGGTATACTCCGTCTTACGAGCAGTACTTC. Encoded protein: CASSDRGYTPSYEQYF.

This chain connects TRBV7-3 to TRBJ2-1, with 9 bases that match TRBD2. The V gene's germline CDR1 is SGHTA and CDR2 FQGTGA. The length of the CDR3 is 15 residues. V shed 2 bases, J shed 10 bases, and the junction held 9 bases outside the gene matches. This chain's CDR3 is CASSLQGGGAREQFF. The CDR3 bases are TGTGCCAGCAGCTTACAGGGCGGGGGGGCCAGAGAGCAGTTCTTC.

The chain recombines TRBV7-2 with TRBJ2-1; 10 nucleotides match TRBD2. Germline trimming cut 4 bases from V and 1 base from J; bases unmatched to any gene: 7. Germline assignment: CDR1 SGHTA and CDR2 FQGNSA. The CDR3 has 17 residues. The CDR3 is CASSSWTSGSSYNEQFF. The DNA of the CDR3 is TGTGCCAGCAGCTCCTGGACTAGCGGATCGTCCTACAATGAGCAGTTCTTC.

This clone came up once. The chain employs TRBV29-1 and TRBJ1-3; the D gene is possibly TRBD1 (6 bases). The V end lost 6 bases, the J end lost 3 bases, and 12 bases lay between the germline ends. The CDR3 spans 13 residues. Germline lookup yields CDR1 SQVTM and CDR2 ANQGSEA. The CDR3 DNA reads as TGCAGCGTCGCCAGGGGAAATGGAAACACCATATATTTT. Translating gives CSVARGNGNTIYF.